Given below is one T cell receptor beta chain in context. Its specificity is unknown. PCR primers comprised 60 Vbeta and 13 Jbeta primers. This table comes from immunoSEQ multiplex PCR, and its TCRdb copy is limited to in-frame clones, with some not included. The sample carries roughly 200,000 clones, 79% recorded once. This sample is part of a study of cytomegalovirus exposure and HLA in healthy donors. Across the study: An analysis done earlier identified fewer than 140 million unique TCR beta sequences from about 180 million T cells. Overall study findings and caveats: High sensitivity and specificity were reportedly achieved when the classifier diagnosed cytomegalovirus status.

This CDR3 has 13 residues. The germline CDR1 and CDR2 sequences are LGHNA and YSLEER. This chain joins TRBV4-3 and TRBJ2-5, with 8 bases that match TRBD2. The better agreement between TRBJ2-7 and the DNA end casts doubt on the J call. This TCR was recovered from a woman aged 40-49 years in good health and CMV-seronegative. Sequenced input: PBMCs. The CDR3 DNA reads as TGCGCCAGCAGCCAACTAGCGGGTTACGAGCAGTACTTC. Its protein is CASSQLAGYEQYF.